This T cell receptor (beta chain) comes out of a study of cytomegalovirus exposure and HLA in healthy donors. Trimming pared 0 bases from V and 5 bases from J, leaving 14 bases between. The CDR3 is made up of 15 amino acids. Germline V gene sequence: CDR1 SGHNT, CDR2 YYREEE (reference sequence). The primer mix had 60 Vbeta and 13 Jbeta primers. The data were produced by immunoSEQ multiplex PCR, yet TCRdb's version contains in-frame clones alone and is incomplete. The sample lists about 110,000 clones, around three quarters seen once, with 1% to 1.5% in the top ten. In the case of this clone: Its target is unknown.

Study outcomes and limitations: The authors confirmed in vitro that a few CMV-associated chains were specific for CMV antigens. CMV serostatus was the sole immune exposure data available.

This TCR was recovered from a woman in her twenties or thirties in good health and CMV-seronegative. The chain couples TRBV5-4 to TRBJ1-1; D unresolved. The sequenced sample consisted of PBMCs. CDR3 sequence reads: CASSLAAPLSTEAFF. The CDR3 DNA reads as TGTGCCAGCAGCTTGGCTGCGCCTTTGAGTACTGAAGCTTTCTTT. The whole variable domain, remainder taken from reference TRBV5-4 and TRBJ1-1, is ETGVTQSPTHLIKTRGQQVTLRCSSQSGHNTVSWYQQALGQGPQFIFQYYREEENGRGNFPPRFSGLQFPNYSSELNVNALELDDSALYLCASSLAAPLSTEAFFGQGTRLTVV.